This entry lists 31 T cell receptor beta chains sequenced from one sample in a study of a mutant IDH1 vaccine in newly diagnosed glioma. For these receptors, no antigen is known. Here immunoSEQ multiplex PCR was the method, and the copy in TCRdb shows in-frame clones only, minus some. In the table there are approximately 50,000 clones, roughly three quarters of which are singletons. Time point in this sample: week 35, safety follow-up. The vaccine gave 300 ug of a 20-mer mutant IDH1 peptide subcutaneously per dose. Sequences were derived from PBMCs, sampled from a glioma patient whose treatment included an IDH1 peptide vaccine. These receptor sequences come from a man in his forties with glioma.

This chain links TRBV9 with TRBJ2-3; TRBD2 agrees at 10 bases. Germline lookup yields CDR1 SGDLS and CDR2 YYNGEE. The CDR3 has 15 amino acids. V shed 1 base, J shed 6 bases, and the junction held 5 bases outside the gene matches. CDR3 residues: CASSVSGGALDTQYF. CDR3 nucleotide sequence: TGTGCCAGCAGCGTAAGCGGGGGGGCTTTGGATACGCAGTATTTT.

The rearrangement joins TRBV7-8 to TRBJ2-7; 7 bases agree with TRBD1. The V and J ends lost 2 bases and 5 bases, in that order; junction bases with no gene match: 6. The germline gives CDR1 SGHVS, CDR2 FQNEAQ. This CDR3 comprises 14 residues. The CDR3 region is CASSLTRGMNEQYF. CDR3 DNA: TGTGCCAGCAGCTTAACCAGGGGGATGAACGAGCAGTACTTC.

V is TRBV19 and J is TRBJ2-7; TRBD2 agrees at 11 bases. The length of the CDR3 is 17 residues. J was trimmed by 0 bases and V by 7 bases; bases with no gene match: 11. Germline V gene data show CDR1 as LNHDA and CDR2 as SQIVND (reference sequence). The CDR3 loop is CASTPTSGAASSYEQYF. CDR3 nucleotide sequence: TGTGCCAGTACTCCGACTAGCGGGGCTGCGAGCTCCTACGAGCAGTACTTC.

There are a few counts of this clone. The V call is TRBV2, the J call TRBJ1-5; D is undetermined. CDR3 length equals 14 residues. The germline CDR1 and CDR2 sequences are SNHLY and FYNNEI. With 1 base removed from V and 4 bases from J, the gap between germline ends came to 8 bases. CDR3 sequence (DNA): TGTGCCAGCAGTGAAGTGGACGCTAATCAGCCCCAGCATTTT. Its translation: CASSEVDANQPQHF.

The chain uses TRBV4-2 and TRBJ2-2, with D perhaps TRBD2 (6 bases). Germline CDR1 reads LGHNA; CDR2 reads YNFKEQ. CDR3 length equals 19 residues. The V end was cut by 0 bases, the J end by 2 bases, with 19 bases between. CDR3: CASSQDRVGGDLNTGELFF. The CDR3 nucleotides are TGTGCCAGCAGCCAAGATAGGGTTGGCGGGGACCTTAACACCGGGGAGCTGTTTTTT.

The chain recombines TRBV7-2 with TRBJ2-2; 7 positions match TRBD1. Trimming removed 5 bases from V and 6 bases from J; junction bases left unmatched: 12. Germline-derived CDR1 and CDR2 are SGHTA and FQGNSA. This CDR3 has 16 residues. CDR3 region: CASSLSTGLGSGELFF. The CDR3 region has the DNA TGTGCCAGCAGCCTCTCGACAGGGTTGGGGTCCGGGGAGCTGTTTTTT. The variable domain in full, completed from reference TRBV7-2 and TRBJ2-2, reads GAGVSQSPSNKVTEKGKDVELRCDPISGHTALYWYRQSLGQGLEFLIYFQGNSAPDKSGLPSDRFSAERTGGSVSTLTIQRTQQEDSAVYLCASSLSTGLGSGELFFGEGSRLTVL.

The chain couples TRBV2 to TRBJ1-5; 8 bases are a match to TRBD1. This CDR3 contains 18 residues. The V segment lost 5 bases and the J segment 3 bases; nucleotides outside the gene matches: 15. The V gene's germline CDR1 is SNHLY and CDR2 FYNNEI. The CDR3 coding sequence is TGTGCCAGCAGTTTCCCCGGGTTTCTGGACAGGGACAATCAGCCCCAGCATTTT. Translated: CASSFPGFLDRDNQPQHF.

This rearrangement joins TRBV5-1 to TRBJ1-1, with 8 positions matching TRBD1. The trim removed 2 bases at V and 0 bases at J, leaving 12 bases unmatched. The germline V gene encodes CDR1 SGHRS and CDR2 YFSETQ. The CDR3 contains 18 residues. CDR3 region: CASSFMTGAVDMNTEAFF. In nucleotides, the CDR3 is TGCGCCAGCAGCTTTATGACAGGGGCGGTTGATATGAACACTGAAGCTTTCTTT.

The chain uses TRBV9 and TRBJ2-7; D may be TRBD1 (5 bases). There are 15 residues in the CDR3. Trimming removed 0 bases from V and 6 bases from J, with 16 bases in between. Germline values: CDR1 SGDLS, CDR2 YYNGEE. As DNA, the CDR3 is TGTGCCAGCAGCGTAGGCCAACCAGGGATGGGCGAGCAGTACTTC. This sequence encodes CASSVGQPGMGEQYF. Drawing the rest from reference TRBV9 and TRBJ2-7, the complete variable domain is DSGVTQTPKHLITATGQRVTLRCSPRSGDLSVYWYQQSLDQGLQFLIQYYNGEERAKGNILERFSAQQFPDLHSELNLSSLELGDSALYFCASSVGQPGMGEQYFGPGTRLTVT.

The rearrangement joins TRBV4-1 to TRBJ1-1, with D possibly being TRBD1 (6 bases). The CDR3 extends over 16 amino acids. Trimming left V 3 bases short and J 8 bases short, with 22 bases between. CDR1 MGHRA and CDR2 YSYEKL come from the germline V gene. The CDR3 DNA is TGCGCCAGCAGCCAGACTTCAAGGGGGTTGAACAGGGAAGCTTTCTTT. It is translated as CASSQTSRGLNREAFF.

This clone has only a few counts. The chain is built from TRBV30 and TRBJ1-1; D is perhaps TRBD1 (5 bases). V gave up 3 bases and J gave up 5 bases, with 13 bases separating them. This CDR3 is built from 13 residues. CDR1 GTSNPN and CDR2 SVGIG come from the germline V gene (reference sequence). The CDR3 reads CAWSTGARTEAFF. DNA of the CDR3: TGTGCCTGGAGCACAGGAGCCCGAACTGAAGCTTTCTTT.

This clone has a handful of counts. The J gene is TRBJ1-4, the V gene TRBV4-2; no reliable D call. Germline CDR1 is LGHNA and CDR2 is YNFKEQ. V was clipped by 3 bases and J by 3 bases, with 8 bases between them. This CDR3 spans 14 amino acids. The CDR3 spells CASSQTAPNEKLFF. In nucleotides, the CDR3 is TGTGCCAGCAGCCAGACGGCCCCTAATGAAAAACTGTTTTTT.

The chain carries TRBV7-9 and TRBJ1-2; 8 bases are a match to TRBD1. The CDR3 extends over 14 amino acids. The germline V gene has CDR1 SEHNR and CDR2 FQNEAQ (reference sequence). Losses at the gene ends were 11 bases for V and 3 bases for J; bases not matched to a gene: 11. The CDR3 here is CARPGQGRYYGYTF. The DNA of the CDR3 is TGTGCCCGCCCCGGACAGGGCAGGTACTATGGCTACACCTTC.

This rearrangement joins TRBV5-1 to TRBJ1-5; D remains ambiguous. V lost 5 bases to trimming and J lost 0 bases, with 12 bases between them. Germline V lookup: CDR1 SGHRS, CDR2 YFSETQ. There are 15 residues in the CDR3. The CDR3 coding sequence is TGCGCCAGCAGGCTCAGCGTTAATAGCAATCAGCCCCAGCATTTT. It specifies CASRLSVNSNQPQHF.

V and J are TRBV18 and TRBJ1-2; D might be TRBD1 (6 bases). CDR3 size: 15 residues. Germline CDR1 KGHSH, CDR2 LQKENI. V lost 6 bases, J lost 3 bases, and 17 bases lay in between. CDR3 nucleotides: TGTGCCAGCTCGCCGAGGCCGGACAGCCACTATGGCTACACCTTC. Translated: CASSPRPDSHYGYTF.

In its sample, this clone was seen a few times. The CDR3 DNA reads TGTGCCAGCAGCCAAGGGCGGGGTGAAAAACTGTTTTTT. Residues: CASSQGRGEKLFF. The J gene is TRBJ1-4, the V gene TRBV14; D unclear. Trimming shortened V by 1 base and J by 7 bases, and 7 bases separated the two germline ends. The CDR3 consists of 13 residues. Germline assignment: CDR1 SGHDN and CDR2 FVKESK.

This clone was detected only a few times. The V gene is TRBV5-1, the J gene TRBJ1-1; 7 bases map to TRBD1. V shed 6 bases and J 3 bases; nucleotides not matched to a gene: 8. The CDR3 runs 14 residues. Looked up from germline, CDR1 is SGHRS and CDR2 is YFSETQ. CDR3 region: CASTLQGYDTEAFF. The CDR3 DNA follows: TGCGCCAGCACCCTACAGGGGTACGACACTGAAGCTTTCTTT.

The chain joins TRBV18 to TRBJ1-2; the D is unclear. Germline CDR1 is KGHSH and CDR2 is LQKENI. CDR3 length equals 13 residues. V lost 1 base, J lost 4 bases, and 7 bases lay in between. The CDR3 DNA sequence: TGTGCCAGCTCACCACGGGCAGTCTATGGCTACACCTTC. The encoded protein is CASSPRAVYGYTF.

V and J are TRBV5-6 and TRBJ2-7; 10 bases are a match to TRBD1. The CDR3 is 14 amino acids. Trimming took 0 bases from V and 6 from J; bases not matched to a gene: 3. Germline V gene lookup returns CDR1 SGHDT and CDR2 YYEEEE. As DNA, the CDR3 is TGTGCCAGCAGCTTGGGGGACAGGGGAACCGAGCAGTACTTC. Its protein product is CASSLGDRGTEQYF.

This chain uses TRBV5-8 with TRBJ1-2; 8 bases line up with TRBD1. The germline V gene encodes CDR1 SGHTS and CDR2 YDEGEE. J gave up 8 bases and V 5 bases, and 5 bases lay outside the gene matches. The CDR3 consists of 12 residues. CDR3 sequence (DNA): TGTGCCAGCAGTGCACAGGGGGGAGGCTACACCTTC. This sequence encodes CASSAQGGGYTF.

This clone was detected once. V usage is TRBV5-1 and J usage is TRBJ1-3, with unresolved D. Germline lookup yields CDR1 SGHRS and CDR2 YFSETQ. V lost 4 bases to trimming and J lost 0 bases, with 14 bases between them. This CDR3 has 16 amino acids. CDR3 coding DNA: TGCGCCAGCAGCCCCCAGGCGTCGATCTCTGGAAACACCATATATTTT. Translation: CASSPQASISGNTIYF.

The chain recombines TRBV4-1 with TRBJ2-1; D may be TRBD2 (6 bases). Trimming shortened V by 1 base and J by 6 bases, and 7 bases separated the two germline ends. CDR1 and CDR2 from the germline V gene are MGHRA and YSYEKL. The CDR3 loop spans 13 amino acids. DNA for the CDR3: TGCGCCAGCAGCCAAGTCGGGGGCAATGAGCAGTTCTTC. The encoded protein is CASSQVGGNEQFF.

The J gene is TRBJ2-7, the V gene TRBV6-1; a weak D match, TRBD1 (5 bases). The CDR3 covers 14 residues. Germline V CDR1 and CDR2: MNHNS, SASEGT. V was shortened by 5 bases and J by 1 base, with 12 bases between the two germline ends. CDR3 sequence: CASSRGLVSYEQYF. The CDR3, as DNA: TGTGCCAGCAGTAGGGGCCTAGTTTCCTACGAGCAGTACTTC.

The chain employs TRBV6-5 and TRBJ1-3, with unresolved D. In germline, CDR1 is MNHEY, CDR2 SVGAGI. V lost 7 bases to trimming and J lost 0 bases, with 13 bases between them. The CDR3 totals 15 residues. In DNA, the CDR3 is TGTGCCAGCAAGGGCCCCGTGAACTCTGGAAACACCATATATTTT. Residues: CASKGPVNSGNTIYF.

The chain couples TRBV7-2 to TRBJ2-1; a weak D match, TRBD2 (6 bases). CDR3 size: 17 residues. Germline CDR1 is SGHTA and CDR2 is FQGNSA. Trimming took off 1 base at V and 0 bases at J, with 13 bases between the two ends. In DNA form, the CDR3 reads TGTGCCAGCAGCTTAGTCGGGGGTAGCCGCTCCTACAATGAGCAGTTCTTC. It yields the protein CASSLVGGSRSYNEQFF.

CDR3 in DNA: TGCAGCGTCGAGACCACAGGGAGCTCCTACGAGCAGTACTTC. As protein: CSVETTGSSYEQYF. The rearrangement links TRBV29-1 to TRBJ2-7, with a tentative D call TRBD1 (6 bases). The CDR3 is 14 amino acids. Trimming took off 6 bases at V and 0 bases at J, with 15 bases between the two ends. CDR1 SQVTM and CDR2 ANQGSEA come from the germline V gene.

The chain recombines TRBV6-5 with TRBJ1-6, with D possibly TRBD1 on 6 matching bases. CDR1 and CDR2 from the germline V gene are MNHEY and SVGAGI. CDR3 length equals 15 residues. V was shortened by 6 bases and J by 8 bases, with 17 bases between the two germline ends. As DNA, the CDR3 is TGTGCCAGCAGCGCGAGGGGGAGTGATTATTCACCCCTCCACTTT. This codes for CASSARGSDYSPLHF.

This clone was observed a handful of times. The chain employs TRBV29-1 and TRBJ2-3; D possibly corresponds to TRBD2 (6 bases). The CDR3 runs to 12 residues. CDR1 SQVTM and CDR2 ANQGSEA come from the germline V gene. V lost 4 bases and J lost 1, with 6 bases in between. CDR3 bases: TGCAGCGTTGCTAGCGGCACAGATACGCAGTATTTT. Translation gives CSVASGTDTQYF.

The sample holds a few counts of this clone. CDR3 residues: CASSLVTTGDGYTF. In DNA, the CDR3 is TGTGCCAGCAGCTTAGTCACGACAGGGGACGGCTACACCTTC. The gene calls are TRBV7-2 and TRBJ1-2, with TRBD1 matching over 8 bases. Germline CDR1 SGHTA, CDR2 FQGNSA. With 1 base clipped from V and 8 bases from J, the junction kept 6 bases outside the gene matches. The CDR3 is 14 residues long.

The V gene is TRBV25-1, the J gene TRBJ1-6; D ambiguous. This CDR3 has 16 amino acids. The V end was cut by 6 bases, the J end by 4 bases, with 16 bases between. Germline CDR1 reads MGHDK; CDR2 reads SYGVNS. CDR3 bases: TGTGCCAGCAGCCCCGGGGTCACAGTTTATAATTCACCCCTCCACTTT. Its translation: CASSPGVTVYNSPLHF.

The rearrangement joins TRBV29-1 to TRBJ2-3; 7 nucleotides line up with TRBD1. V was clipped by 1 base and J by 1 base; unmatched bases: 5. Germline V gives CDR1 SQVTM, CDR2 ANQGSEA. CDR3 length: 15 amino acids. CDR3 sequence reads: CSVEVTGLGTDTQYF. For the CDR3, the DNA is TGCAGCGTTGAAGTGACAGGGTTGGGCACAGATACGCAGTATTTT.